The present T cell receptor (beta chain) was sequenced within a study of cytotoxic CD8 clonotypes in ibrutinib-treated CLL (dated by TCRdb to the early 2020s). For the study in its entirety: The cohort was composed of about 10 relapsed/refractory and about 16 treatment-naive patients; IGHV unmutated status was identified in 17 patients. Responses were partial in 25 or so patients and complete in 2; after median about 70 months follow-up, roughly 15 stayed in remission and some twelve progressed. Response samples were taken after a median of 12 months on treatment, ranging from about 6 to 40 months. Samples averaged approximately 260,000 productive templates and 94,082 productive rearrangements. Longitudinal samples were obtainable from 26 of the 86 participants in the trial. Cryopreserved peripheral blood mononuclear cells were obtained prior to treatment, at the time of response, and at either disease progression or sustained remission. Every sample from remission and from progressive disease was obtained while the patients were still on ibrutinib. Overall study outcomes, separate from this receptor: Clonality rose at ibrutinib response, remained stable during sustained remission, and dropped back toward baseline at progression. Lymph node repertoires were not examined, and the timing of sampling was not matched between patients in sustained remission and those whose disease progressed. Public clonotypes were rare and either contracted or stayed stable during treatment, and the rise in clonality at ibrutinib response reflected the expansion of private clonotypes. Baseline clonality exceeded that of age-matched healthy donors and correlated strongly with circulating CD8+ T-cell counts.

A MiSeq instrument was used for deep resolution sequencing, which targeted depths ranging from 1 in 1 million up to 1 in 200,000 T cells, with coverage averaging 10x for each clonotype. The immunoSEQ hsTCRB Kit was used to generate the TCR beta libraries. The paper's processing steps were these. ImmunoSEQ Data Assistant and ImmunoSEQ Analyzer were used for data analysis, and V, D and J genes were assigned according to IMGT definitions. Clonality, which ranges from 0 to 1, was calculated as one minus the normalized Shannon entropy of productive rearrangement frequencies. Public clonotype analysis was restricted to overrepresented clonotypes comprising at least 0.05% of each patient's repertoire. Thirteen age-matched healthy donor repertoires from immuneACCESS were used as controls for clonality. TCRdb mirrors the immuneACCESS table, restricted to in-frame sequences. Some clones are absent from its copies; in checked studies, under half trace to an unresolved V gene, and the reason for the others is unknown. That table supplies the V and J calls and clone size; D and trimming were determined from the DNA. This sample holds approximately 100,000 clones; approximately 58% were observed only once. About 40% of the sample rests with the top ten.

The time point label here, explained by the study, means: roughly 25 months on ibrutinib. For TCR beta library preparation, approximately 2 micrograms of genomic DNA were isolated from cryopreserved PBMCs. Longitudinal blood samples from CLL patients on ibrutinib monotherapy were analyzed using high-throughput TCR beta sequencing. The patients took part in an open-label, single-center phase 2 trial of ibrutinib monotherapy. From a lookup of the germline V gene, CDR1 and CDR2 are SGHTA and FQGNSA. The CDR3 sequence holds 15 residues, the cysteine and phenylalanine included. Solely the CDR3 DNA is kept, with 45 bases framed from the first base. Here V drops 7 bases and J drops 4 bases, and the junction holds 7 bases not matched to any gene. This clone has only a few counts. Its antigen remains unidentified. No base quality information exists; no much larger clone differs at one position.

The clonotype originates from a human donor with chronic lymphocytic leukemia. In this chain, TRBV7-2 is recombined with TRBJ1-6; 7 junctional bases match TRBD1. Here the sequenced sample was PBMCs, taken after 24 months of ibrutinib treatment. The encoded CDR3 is CASTDGDRYNSPLHF. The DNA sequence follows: TGTGCCAGCACCGACGGGGACAGATATAATTCACCCCTCCACTTT.